This TCR beta chain appears in the sequencing data of a study of blood T cell repertoires in COVID-19. Data came from immunoSEQ multiplex PCR; TCRdb stores just in-frame clones and leaves some out. The sample includes about 110,000 clones, more than 75% seen only once; the top ten take around 4.5%. V lost 4 bases to trimming and J lost 1 base, with 13 bases between them. From germline, CDR1 is LNHDA and CDR2 SQIVND (reference sequence). This CDR3 has 15 amino acids. Source material: peripheral blood. The receptor was isolated from a man aged 35-49 years with acute or convalescent COVID-19. This chain uses TRBV19 with TRBJ1-1, with no clear D. CDR3 residues: CASSTHREGNTEAFF. CDR3 sequence (DNA): TGTGCCAGTAGTACCCACCGGGAGGGGAACACTGAAGCTTTCTTT. The variable domain in full, with the rest retrieved from reference TRBV19 and TRBJ1-1, is DGGITQSPKYLFRKEGQNVTLSCEQNLNHDAMYWYRQDPGQGLRLIYYSQIVNDFQKGDIAEGYSVSREKKESFPLTVTSAQKNPTAFYLCASSTHREGNTEAFFGQGTRLTVV.